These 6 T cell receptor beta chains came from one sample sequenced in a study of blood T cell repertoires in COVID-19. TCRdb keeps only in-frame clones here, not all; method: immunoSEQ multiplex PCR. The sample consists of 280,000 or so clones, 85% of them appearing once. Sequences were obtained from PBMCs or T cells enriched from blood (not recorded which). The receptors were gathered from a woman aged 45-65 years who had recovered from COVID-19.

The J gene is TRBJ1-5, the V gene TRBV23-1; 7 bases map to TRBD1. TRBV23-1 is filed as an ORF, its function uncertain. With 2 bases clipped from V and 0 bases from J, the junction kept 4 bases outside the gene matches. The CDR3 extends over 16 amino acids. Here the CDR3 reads CASSQRGQTSNQPQHF. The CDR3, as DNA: TGCGCCAGCAGTCAACGGGGACAGACTAGCAATCAGCCCCAGCATTTT.

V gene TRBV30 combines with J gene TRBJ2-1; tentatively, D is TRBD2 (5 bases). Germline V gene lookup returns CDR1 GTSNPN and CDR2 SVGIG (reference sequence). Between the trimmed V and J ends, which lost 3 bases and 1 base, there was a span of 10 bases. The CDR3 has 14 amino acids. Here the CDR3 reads CAWRHPGSYNEQFF. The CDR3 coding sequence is TGTGCCTGGAGACACCCGGGGTCCTACAATGAGCAGTTCTTC.

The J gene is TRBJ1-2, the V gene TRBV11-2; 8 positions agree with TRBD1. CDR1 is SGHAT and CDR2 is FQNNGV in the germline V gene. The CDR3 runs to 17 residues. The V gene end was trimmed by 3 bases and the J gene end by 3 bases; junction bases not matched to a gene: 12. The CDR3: CASSLELLTGVDYGYTF. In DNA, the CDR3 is TGTGCCAGCAGCTTGGAACTTTTGACAGGGGTAGACTATGGCTACACCTTC.

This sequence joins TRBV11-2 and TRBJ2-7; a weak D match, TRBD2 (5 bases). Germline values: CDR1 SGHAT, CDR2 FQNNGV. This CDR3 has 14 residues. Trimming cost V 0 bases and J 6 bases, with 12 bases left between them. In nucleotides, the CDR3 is TGTGCCAGCAGCTTAGATCTGAGGGTAGGCGAGCAGTACTTC. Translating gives CASSLDLRVGEQYF.

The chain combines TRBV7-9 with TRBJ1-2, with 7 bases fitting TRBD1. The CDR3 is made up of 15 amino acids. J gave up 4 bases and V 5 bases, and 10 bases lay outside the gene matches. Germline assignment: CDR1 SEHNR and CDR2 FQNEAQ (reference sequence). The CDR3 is CASSSDRVVVYGYTF. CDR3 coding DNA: TGTGCCAGCAGCAGCGACAGGGTGGTCGTCTATGGCTACACCTTC. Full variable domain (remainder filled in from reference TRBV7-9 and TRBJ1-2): DTGVSQNPRHKITKRGQNVTFRCDPISEHNRLYWYRQTLGQGPEFLTYFQNEAQLEKSRLLSDRFSAERPKGSFSTLEIQRTEQGDSAMYLCASSSDRVVVYGYTFGSGTRLTVV.

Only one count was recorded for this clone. CDR3 in amino acids: CASLGGRGYGYTF. The CDR3 bases are TGTGCCAGCCTCGGGGGGCGGGGGTATGGCTACACCTTC. The chain is built from TRBV6-7 and TRBJ1-2; TRBD1 is a possible D gene (6 bases). TRBV6-7 belongs to the ORF category, with a function that is uncertain. CDR3 length: 13 residues. V dropped 8 bases and J dropped 5 bases, with 15 bases sitting between them.